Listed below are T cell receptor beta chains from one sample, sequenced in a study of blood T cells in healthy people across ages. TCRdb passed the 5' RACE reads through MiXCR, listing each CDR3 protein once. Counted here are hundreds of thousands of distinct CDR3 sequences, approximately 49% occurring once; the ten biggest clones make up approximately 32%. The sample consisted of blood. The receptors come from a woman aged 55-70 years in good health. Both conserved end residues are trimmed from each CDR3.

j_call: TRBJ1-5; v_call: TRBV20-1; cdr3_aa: SAPAGGNQPQH
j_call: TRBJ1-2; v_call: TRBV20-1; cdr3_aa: SASPTGTDGYT
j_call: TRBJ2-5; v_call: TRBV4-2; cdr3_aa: ASSDRTSGTQETQY
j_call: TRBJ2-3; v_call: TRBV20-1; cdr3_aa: SARVTSGNLDTQY
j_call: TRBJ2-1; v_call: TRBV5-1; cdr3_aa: ASSLVSRASEQF
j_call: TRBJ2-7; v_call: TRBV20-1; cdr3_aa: SAKRDRESYEQY
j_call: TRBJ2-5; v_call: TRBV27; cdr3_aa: ASSERRDAQIPETQY
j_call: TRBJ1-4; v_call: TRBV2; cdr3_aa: ASIRDRADEKLF
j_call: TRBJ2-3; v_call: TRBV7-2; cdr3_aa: ASSLVGTSVPDTQY
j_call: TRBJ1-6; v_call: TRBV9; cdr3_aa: ASSATPRGGLGSPLH
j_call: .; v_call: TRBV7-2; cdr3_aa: ASSLGVSKAGVGETQY
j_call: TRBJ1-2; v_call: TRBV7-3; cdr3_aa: ASSKQDNYGYT
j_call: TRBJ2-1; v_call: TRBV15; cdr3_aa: ATSSRTSLGEQF
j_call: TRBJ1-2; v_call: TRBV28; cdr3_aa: ASSIMDSSNYGYT
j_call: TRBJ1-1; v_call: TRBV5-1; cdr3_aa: ASSLKGQDTGAF
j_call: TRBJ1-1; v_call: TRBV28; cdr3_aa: ASSSPGLNTEAF
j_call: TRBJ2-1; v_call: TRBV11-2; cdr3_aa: ASSSVGDSFVNEQF
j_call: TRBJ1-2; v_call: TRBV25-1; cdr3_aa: ASSGEQGTGGYT
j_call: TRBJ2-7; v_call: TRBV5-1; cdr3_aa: ASSLAAGGLYEQY
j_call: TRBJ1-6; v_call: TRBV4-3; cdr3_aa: ASSQSPRTGSNSPLH
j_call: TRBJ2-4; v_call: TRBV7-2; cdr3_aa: ASSSTSSGGLYIQY
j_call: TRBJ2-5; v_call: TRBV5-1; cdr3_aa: ASSSTPGQGLETQY
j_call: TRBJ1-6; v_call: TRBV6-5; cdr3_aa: AIRSYNSPLH
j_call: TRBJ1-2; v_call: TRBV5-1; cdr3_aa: ASSLTRDGNYGYT
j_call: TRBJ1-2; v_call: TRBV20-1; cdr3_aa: SARDPGPTNYGYT
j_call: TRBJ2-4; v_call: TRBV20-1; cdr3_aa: SARGGRQY
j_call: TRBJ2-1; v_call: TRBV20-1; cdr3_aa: SASDDRGYNEQF
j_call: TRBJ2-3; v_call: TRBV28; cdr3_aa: ASSRQGGRDTQY